The next 23 T cell receptor beta chains were all read from a single sample in a study of Graves' ophthalmopathy and Graves' hyperthyroidism. Researchers took RNA transcripts and amplified TCR beta CDR3 regions from them. Amplification began with first-round RT-PCR using HTBI primers, then second-round multiplex PCR was performed. TCRdb processed the multiplex PCR reads anew with MiXCR; each CDR3 protein has one entry. The table records just over 600,000 distinct CDR3 sequences, about 20% of them present only once. The sample taken for sequencing was peripheral blood. The receptors were gathered from a woman aged 18-29 years with stable Graves' hyperthyroidism. Some clones in this sample may be carry-over from other donors' samples.

This clonotype was seen ten or more times. The chain couples TRBV6-2 or TRBV6-3 to TRBJ2-7; possible D gene TRBD1, 6 bases. The CDR3 is made up of 15 amino acids. The germline V gene encodes CDR1 MNHEY and CDR2 SVGEGT. Trimming shortened V by 8 bases and J by 5 bases, and 22 bases separated the two germline ends. The CDR3 DNA follows: TGTGCCAGCGGACCCCGGGACACCTATGCCCACGAGCAGTACTTC. Its protein product is CASGPRDTYAHEQYF.

Many counts were recorded for this clonotype. The chain uses TRBV19 and TRBJ2-7, with TRBD1 matching 7 bases. Trimming removed 1 base from V and 6 bases from J; junction bases left unmatched: 3. The germline CDR1 and CDR2 sequences are LNHDA and SQIVND (reference sequence). CDR3 length: 13 amino acids. Here the CDR3 DNA reads TGTGCCAGTAGTATAGGAGGGGGCGGCGAGCAGTACTTC. This sequence encodes CASSIGGGGEQYF.

The V and J genes are TRBV6-5 and TRBJ1-1; D gene unclear. Trimming pared 0 bases from V and 5 bases from J, leaving 13 bases between. CDR3 length: 15 residues. The germline gives CDR1 MNHEY, CDR2 SVGAGI. The CDR3 here is CASSYSPTPKTEAFF. The DNA of the CDR3 is TGTGCCAGCAGTTACTCCCCCACTCCGAAGACTGAAGCTTTCTTT.

The V call is TRBV4-1, the J call TRBJ2-7, with unresolved D. The germline V gene encodes CDR1 MGHRA and CDR2 YSYEKL. CDR3 length equals 15 residues. Between the trimmed V and J ends, which lost 0 bases and 6 bases, there was a span of 15 bases. CDR3 loop: CASSQDLGSSREQYF. The CDR3 nucleotides read TGCGCCAGCAGCCAAGATCTGGGCAGCTCTCGCGAGCAGTACTTC.

This clonotype was observed many times. The chain has TRBV6-1 and TRBJ2-2, with 12 positions matching TRBD2. The CDR3 runs 18 residues. CDR1 and CDR2 from the germline V gene are MNHNS and SASEGT. With 4 bases clipped from V and 3 bases from J, the junction kept 9 bases outside the gene matches. As DNA, the CDR3 is TGTGCCAGCAGTGGGAGTGGACTAGCGGGGAAGCACACCGGGGAGCTGTTTTTT. Residues: CASSGSGLAGKHTGELFF.

The V call is TRBV12-3 or TRBV12-4, the J call TRBJ2-7; 8 bases map to TRBD2. J gave up 4 bases and V 6 bases, and 11 bases lay outside the gene matches. The length of the CDR3 is 15 residues. CDR3 coding DNA: TGTGCCAGCAGCCAAACCGCGGGGGGTAGGTACGAGCAGTACTTC. Its translation: CASSQTAGGRYEQYF.

Many counts were recorded for this clonotype. Relative to the germline gene, one junction end is altered; a read error may explain this. This chain joins TRBV6-1 and TRBJ2-5; tentative D call: TRBD1 (6 bases). CDR1 and CDR2 from the germline V gene are MNHNS and SASEGT. The length of the CDR3 is 15 residues. CDR3: CASSDRQANHETQYF. The DNA for the CDR3 is TGTGCCAGCAGTGACCGACAGGCGAACCACGAGACCCAGTACTTC.

This clonotype was counted many times. The chain couples TRBV6-1 to TRBJ2-7; perhaps TRBD1 as D (5 bases). V lost 3 bases and J lost 2, with 8 bases in between. Germline CDR1 MNHNS, CDR2 SASEGT. CDR3 length: 13 residues. The CDR3 here is CASSDDSTYEQYF. CDR3 bases: TGTGCCAGCAGTGACGACAGTACCTACGAGCAGTACTTC.

This chain connects TRBV30 to TRBJ1-3; no clear D. Trimming took off 2 bases at V and 2 bases at J, with 10 bases between the two ends. CDR1 is GTSNPN and CDR2 is SVGIG in the germline V gene (reference sequence). The CDR3 contains 14 residues. CDR3 in amino acids: CAWSRAGTGNTIYF. The CDR3 DNA follows: TGTGCCTGGAGTCGGGCAGGCACTGGAAACACCATATATTTT.

The chain carries TRBV20-1 and TRBJ1-6, with D perhaps matching TRBD1 (5 bases). The CDR3 has 15 residues. V was trimmed by 0 bases and J by 7 bases, leaving 13 bases between them. From germline, CDR1 is DFQATT and CDR2 SNEGSKA (reference sequence). CDR3 protein: CSAREQTGGNSPLHF. DNA of the CDR3: TGCAGTGCTAGAGAGCAAACAGGCGGGAATTCACCCCTCCACTTT.

This clonotype was counted only a few times. The chain is built from TRBV15 and TRBJ1-3; no reliable D call. V was pared by 0 bases and J by 0 bases, with 6 bases between. The CDR3 is 15 amino acids. Germline V gene data show CDR1 as LNHNV and CDR2 as YYDKDF (reference sequence). The CDR3, as DNA: TGTGCCACCAGCAGAGATCTGGGCTCTGGAAACACCATATATTTT. As protein: CATSRDLGSGNTIYF.

In this sample, this clonotype turned up many times. The chain is built from TRBV28 and TRBJ2-4; tentative D call: TRBD1 (5 bases). Germline V lookup: CDR1 MDHEN, CDR2 SYDVKM. V was cut by 5 bases and J by 5 bases, with 13 bases left in between. The CDR3 contains 14 residues. The CDR3 nucleotides are TGTGCCAGCAGTCGAGACAGCGCCCAAAACATTCAGTACTTC. It translates to CASSRDSAQNIQYF.

This clonotype was observed at least ten times. This chain joins TRBV20-1 and TRBJ1-3, with D tentatively TRBD1 (5 bases). V shed 0 bases and J shed 0 bases, with 9 bases lying between them. CDR1 is DFQATT and CDR2 is SNEGSKA in the germline V gene (reference sequence). The CDR3 contains 15 residues. The CDR3 is CSARDWGTSGNTIYF. Written as DNA, the CDR3 is TGCAGTGCTAGAGATTGGGGGACCTCTGGAAACACCATATATTTT.

The chain is built from TRBV6-1 and TRBJ1-6; tentatively, D is TRBD1 (6 bases). The CDR3 is 11 amino acids. V was cut by 8 bases and J by 10 bases, with 9 bases left in between. Looked up from germline, CDR1 is MNHNS and CDR2 is SASEGT. CDR3 coding DNA: TGTGCCAGCCGAGGGGGGTCACCCCTCCACTTT. This codes for CASRGGSPLHF.

This clonotype came up many times. The rearrangement links TRBV7-9 to TRBJ1-4; D uncertain. V gave up 1 base and J gave up 7 bases, with 7 bases separating them. This CDR3 region has 13 residues. CDR1 and CDR2 (germline): SEHNR, FQNEAQ (reference sequence). The chain's CDR3 is CASSLVRGEKLFF. CDR3 bases: TGTGCCAGCAGCTTAGTCCGTGGTGAAAAACTGTTTTTT.

This clonotype was seen only a few times. This chain connects TRBV27 to TRBJ1-5; D perhaps matches TRBD1 (5 bases). Between the trimmed V and J ends, which lost 0 bases and 1 base, there was a span of 10 bases. The germline CDR1 and CDR2 sequences are MNHEY and SMNVEV (reference sequence). CDR3 length: 16 residues. This CDR3 reads CASSLSIRDSNQPQHF. In nucleotides, the CDR3 is TGTGCCAGCAGTTTATCGATTAGGGACAGCAATCAGCCCCAGCATTTT.

The rearrangement links TRBV12-3 or TRBV12-4 to TRBJ1-2; 9 bases agree with TRBD1. This CDR3 spans 14 amino acids. With 3 bases clipped from V and 7 bases from J, the junction kept 6 bases outside the gene matches. The CDR3 DNA reads as TGTGCCAGCAGTTTGGGACAGGGAATTTCTGGCTACACCTTC. Translating gives CASSLGQGISGYTF.

This clonotype was found many times. The J gene is TRBJ2-5, the V gene TRBV7-2, with 13 bases aligning to TRBD2. Trimming removed 5 bases from V and 4 bases from J; junction bases left unmatched: 7. Germline V CDR1 and CDR2: SGHTA, FQGNSA. This CDR3 region has 16 residues. The CDR3 DNA follows: TGTGCCAGCAGCGAGACGGGACTAGCGGGGACAGAGACCCAGTACTTC. Translated, it gives CASSETGLAGTETQYF.

To note about this clonotype: One end of the junction fails to match germline, which may point to a read error. The chain joins TRBV4-2 to TRBJ2-4; 11 bases align to TRBD2. CDR1 and CDR2 from the germline V gene are LGHNA and YNFKEQ. The length of the CDR3 is 15 residues. The CDR3 nucleotides read TGTGCCAGCAGCCAAGTCTTAGCGGGGGGGAACATTAAGTACTTC. Encoded protein: CASSQVLAGGNIKYF.

This clonotype was seen at least ten times. The V call is TRBV11-2, the J call TRBJ1-2; no clear D gene. The CDR3 extends over 13 amino acids. The V gene lost 5 bases and the J gene lost 10 bases, with 17 bases spanning the gap. Looked up from germline, CDR1 is SGHAT and CDR2 is FQNNGV. The CDR3, as DNA: TGTGCCAGCAGCATACAGCCATCAAGCTTCTACACCTTC. Its protein is CASSIQPSSFYTF.

This clonotype was seen at least ten times. V gene TRBV5-1 combines with J gene TRBJ1-1; D uncertain. CDR1 and CDR2 from the germline V gene are SGHRS and YFSETQ. V was clipped by 0 bases and J by 7 bases, with 10 bases between them. The CDR3 runs 13 residues. The CDR3, as DNA: TGCGCCAGCAGCTTGGACAAGACGATTGAAGCTTTCTTT. Translating it yields CASSLDKTIEAFF.

At least ten counts were recorded for this clonotype. This chain uses TRBV20-1 with TRBJ2-7; unclear D gene. V was clipped by 0 bases and J by 12 bases, with 15 bases between them. Germline V gives CDR1 DFQATT, CDR2 SNEGSKA (reference sequence). The CDR3 contains 12 residues. The CDR3 loop reads CSARDLGDRAYF. The CDR3 nucleotides read TGCAGTGCTAGAGATCTGGGCGACCGTGCGTACTTC.

This clonotype has at least ten counts. This chain joins TRBV28 and TRBJ1-1, with TRBD1 matching over 8 bases. Germline assignment: CDR1 MDHEN and CDR2 SYDVKM. This CDR3 has 15 residues. Trimming cost V 4 bases and J 11 bases; bases outside gene matches: 15. The CDR3, as DNA: TGTGCCAGCAGTTCCCAGTGGACAGGGCGCCCGAGCGCTTTCTTT. This encodes CASSSQWTGRPSAFF.